The 17 T cell receptor beta chains presented below share a single source sample, sequenced in a study of molecular identifiers for immune sequencing clone quantification. Via MiXCR, TCRdb re-called the PCR reads, giving one row per CDR3 protein. The data contain about 630,000 distinct CDR3 sequences, roughly 23% of them seen just once; the ten biggest clones take up 0.7% to 0.95%. Sequencing used naive CD8+ T cells from blood, with Jurkat cell RNA spiked in. The subset is: FACS-sorted CD8+CD4-CCR7+CD45RA+ naive T cells. Every receptor here comes from a human donor in good health. Some libraries in this study had Jurkat cell RNA spiked in.

The sample holds many counts of this clonotype. The rearrangement links TRBV24-1 to TRBJ2-2; D possibly corresponds to TRBD1 (5 bases). This CDR3 is 17 amino acids long. Germline V gives CDR1 KGHDR, CDR2 SFDVKD. The V end was cut by 2 bases, the J end by 0 bases, with 12 bases between. CDR3 in DNA: TGTGCCACCAGTGATTCCCAGGGTTTCCCGAACACCGGGGAGCTGTTTTTT. It codes for CATSDSQGFPNTGELFF.

This clonotype has a count of ten or more. The rearrangement uses TRBV28 and TRBJ1-1; no clear D gene. Germline CDR1 MDHEN, CDR2 SYDVKM. The V end was cut by 7 bases, the J end by 1 base, with 7 bases between. This CDR3 has 12 amino acids. CDR3 residues: CASTEENTEAFF. The CDR3 DNA sequence: TGTGCCAGCACTGAGGAGAACACTGAAGCTTTCTTT. Filled out from reference TRBV28 and TRBJ1-1, the complete variable domain reads DVKVTQSSRYLVKRTGEKVFLECVQDMDHENMFWYRQDPGLGLRLIYFSYDVKMKEKGDIPEGYSVSREKKERFSLILESASTNQTSMYLCASTEENTEAFFGQGTRLTVV.

This clonotype showed up just a few times. The genes are TRBV27 and TRBJ2-6; 8 nucleotides match TRBD1. The CDR3 loop spans 18 amino acids. In germline, CDR1 is MNHEY, CDR2 SMNVEV (reference sequence). V shed 5 bases, J shed 0 bases, and the junction held 9 bases outside the gene matches. Here the CDR3 DNA reads TGTGCCAGCAGTATAGTGACAGGGGTTCGCTCTGGGGCCAACGTCCTGACTTTC. Protein product: CASSIVTGVRSGANVLTF.

The gene calls are TRBV2 and TRBJ2-3; weak D call: TRBD2 (6 bases). The CDR3 sequence is 15 residues long. V was trimmed by 2 bases and J by 0 bases, leaving 9 bases between them. Germline V gene sequence: CDR1 SNHLY, CDR2 FYNNEI. The CDR3 reads CASSEFRESTDTQYF. The CDR3 DNA reads TGTGCCAGCAGTGAATTTCGGGAGAGCACAGATACGCAGTATTTT.

V is TRBV5-4 and J is TRBJ1-1; 7 positions agree with TRBD1. In germline, CDR1 is SGHNT, CDR2 YYREEE (reference sequence). V shed 5 bases, J shed 4 bases, and the junction held 8 bases outside the gene matches. The length of the CDR3 is 14 residues. The CDR3 bases are TGTGCCAGCAGTTCCCAGGGGGAGGGCACTGAAGCTTTCTTT. Translating it yields CASSSQGEGTEAFF.

This clonotype was found a few times. The J gene is TRBJ1-3, the V gene TRBV28, with unresolved D. CDR3 length: 15 residues. From germline, CDR1 is MDHEN and CDR2 SYDVKM. V gave up 2 bases and J gave up 4 bases, with 12 bases separating them. CDR3: CASSLRGGFGNTIYF. The CDR3 DNA sequence: TGTGCCAGCAGTTTACGTGGAGGCTTCGGAAACACCATATATTTT.

This chain uses TRBV6-2 or TRBV6-3 with TRBJ2-5; D may be TRBD2 (5 bases). CDR3 length equals 15 residues. Trimming took off 4 bases at V and 4 bases at J, with 16 bases between the two ends. The germline gives CDR1 MNHEY, CDR2 SVGEGT. The CDR3 spells CASSLTRASLETQYF. CDR3 DNA: TGTGCCAGCAGTTTAACGCGGGCCTCATTAGAGACCCAGTACTTC.

This clonotype was recorded many times. The rearrangement links TRBV2 to TRBJ2-3; maybe TRBD2 (6 bases). Per the germline V gene, CDR1 is SNHLY and CDR2 is FYNNEI. This CDR3 is built from 14 residues. V dropped 3 bases and J dropped 1 base, with 8 bases sitting between them. The chain's CDR3 is CASSEEGGTDTQYF. The DNA of the CDR3 is TGTGCCAGCAGTGAGGAGGGAGGCACAGATACGCAGTATTTT.

The chain couples TRBV6-5 to TRBJ2-7; TRBD1 agrees at 10 bases. CDR1 is MNHEY and CDR2 is SVGAGI in the germline V gene. This CDR3 comprises 15 residues. The ends lost 4 bases at V and 5 bases at J; junction bases unmatched: 8. CDR3 nucleotide sequence: TGTGCCAGCAGTTGGTCGGGGACAGGGGTCCACGAGCAGTACTTC. Translating gives CASSWSGTGVHEQYF.

This clonotype was observed a handful of times. The chain carries TRBV27 and TRBJ2-1; tentatively, D is TRBD2 (7 bases). Germline assignment: CDR1 MNHEY and CDR2 SMNVEV (reference sequence). V lost 3 bases to trimming and J lost 8 bases, with 14 bases between them. The CDR3 length is 14 residues. The CDR3 sequence: CASSLGGGWYEQFF. The CDR3 DNA reads as TGTGCCAGCAGTTTGGGCGGGGGCTGGTATGAGCAGTTCTTC.

As for this clonotype: Germline is not matched at one junction end, which may reflect a read error. The V gene is TRBV19, the J gene TRBJ1-5; TRBD1 matches at 7 bases. From germline, CDR1 is LNHDA and CDR2 SQIVND (reference sequence). The length of the CDR3 is 18 residues. CDR3 region: CASCILSADRTIGQPQHF. In nucleotides, the CDR3 is TGTGCCAGTTGTATCCTCAGCGCGGACAGGACTATAGGTCAGCCCCAGCATTTT.

The chain has TRBV5-1 and TRBJ2-5, with D tentatively TRBD2 (7 bases). The V end lost 2 bases, the J end lost 5 bases, and 16 bases lay between the germline ends. CDR1 is SGHRS, CDR2 YFSETQ, per germline. The length of the CDR3 is 15 residues. The CDR3 DNA reads as TGCGCCAGCAGCTTTGGGGGCGGAGCGGGGGAGACCCAGTACTTC. Protein: CASSFGGGAGETQYF.

This clonotype occurred many times. CDR3 DNA sequence: TGTGCCAGCAGTTACTCGATTAGATACTACGAGCAGTACTTC. This codes for CASSYSIRYYEQYF. The rearrangement joins TRBV6-6 to TRBJ2-7; D unresolved. V lost 0 bases, J lost 3 bases, and 9 bases lay in between. Germline assignment: CDR1 MNHNY and CDR2 SVGAGI (reference sequence). The CDR3 has 14 amino acids.

The genes are TRBV24-1 and TRBJ2-7; no firm D call. Trimming stripped 4 bases from V and 6 bases from J, with 15 bases between. The CDR3 is 14 residues long. Germline values: CDR1 KGHDR, CDR2 SFDVKD. CDR3 residues: CATSDRISPGEQYF. The DNA of the CDR3 is TGTGCCACCAGTGACCGAATTAGTCCCGGCGAGCAGTACTTC.

This clonotype appeared a few times. This chain joins TRBV11-2 and TRBJ2-3, with a weak D call TRBD2 (5 bases). Germline loops: CDR1 SGHAT, CDR2 FQNNGV. The CDR3 is 15 residues long. Trimming took off 1 base at V and 1 base at J, with 9 bases between the two ends. CDR3 bases: TGTGCCAGCAGCTTAGTTCCCGGGGGCACAGATACGCAGTATTTT. Translated: CASSLVPGGTDTQYF.

This clonotype was seen more than once but under ten times. This chain connects TRBV11-2 to TRBJ1-1, with TRBD1 identical over 7 bases. Germline V gives CDR1 SGHAT, CDR2 FQNNGV. CDR3 length: 12 amino acids. J lost 9 bases, V lost 4 bases, and 5 bases had no gene match. CDR3 in DNA: TGTGCCAGCAGCTCCACAGGGGTTCAAGCTTTCTTT. Amino acids: CASSSTGVQAFF.

The chain is built from TRBV5-5 and TRBJ2-3, with D perhaps TRBD1 (6 bases). This CDR3 contains 14 residues. Germline V gives CDR1 SGHKS, CDR2 YYEKEE (reference sequence). The V end was cut by 7 bases, the J end by 0 bases, with 12 bases between. CDR3 sequence reads: CASWTAPSTDTQYF. CDR3 sequence (DNA): TGTGCCAGCTGGACAGCCCCAAGCACAGATACGCAGTATTTT.